The sample holds a few counts of the clone carrying this T cell receptor beta chain. Its antigen remains unidentified. In the original analysis: ImmunoSEQ gave junction-only sequences without quality scores, so filtering differed. Clones were read by immunoSEQ multiplex PCR, and TCRdb kept only the in-frame ones, dropping some. That table furnishes V, J and clone size, whereas the DNA furnished D and trimming. The data show 2 million to 2.5 million clones, approximately 94% seen once. Germline loops: CDR1 WNHNN, CDR2 SYGVQD (reference sequence). V dropped 2 bases and J dropped 6 bases, with 13 bases sitting between them. CDR3 size: 14 residues. Naive-designated CD8 cells lacked CD45RO, were positively enriched for CCR7, and omitted terminally differentiated effector memory CD45RA+ cells. This record belongs to a study of shared clonotypes between healthy human individuals. Study-wide points: Apart from blood, nothing was sampled; tissue repertoires likely differ. The donor pool, a small one, limited the genetic and exposure-history diversity represented.

The TCR was taken from a man aged 18 to 30 in good health. The sequenced sample was naive CD8+ T cells sorted from blood. J is TRBJ1-2 and V is TRBV10-1; the D gene is possibly TRBD1 (6 bases). CDR3 DNA sequence: TGCGCCAGCAGTGAGGGCAGGGGAATCCATGGCTACACCTTC. This codes for CASSEGRGIHGYTF.